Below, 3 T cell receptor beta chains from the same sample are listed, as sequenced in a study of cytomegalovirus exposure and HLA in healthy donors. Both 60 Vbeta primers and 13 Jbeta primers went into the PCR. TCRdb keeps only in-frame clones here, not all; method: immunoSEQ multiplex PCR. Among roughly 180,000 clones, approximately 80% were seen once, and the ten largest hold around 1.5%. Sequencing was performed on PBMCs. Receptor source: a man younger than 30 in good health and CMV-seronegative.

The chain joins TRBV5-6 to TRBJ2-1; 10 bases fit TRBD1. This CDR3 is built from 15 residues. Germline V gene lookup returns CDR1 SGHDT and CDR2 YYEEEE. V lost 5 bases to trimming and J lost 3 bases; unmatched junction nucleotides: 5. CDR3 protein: CASRGGQGYYNEQFF. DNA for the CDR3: TGTGCCAGCAGGGGGGGACAGGGGTACTACAATGAGCAGTTCTTC.

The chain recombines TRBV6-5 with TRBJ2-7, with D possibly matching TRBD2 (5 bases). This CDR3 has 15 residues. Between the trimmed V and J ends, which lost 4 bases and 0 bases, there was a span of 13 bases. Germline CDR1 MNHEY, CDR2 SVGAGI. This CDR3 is CASSSPSRGSYEQYF. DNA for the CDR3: TGTGCCAGCAGTTCCCCGAGCCGGGGCTCCTACGAGCAGTACTTC.

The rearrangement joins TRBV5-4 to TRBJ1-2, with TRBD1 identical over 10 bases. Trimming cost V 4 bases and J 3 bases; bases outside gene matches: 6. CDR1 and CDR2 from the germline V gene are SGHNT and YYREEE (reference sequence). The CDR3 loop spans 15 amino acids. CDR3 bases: TGTGCCAGCAGCCGTCTCGGGACAGGGGACTATGGCTACACCTTC. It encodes CASSRLGTGDYGYTF.